Listed below are T cell receptor beta chains from one sample, sequenced in a study of T-cell reconstitution after alpha-beta-depleted transplantation in children. TCRdb reprocessed the PCR reads via MiXCR and lists one record per CDR3 protein. The table has roughly 400,000 distinct CDR3 sequences, over 20% seen once. The source material was PBMCs from the stem cell graft donor, sampled from the stem cell graft. These receptors originate from a human donor who donated a stem cell graft to a child with acute myeloid leukemia. The CDR3 runs from the conserved cysteine through the conserved F or W. A D gene is named only where the DNA matches it firmly. Some rows mark clone size as missing; the rest say once, few, many or name a class of expanded clone.

V: TRBV10-2; D: TRBD2; J: TRBJ2-7; size: few; DNA: TGCGCCAGCAGTGAGTCGCTAGCGGGAGGCGAGCAGTACTTC; CDR3: CASSESLAGGEQYF
V: TRBV29-1; D: .; J: TRBJ2-1; size: many; DNA: TGCAGCGTTGAGGGCCCGGGAGTCACCTACAATGAGCAGTTCTTC; CDR3: CSVEGPGVTYNEQFF
V: TRBV6-5; D: .; J: TRBJ1-1; size: few; DNA: TGTGCCAGCACGCGGGGGGCCTACCGAGTAGACACTGAAGCTTTCTTT; CDR3: CASTRGAYRVDTEAFF
V: TRBV4-1; D: .; J: TRBJ2-7; size: few; DNA: TGCGCCAGCAGCCAAGAGACTAGGGTTCACGAGCAGTACTTC; CDR3: CASSQETRVHEQYF
V: TRBV7-3; D: TRBD2; J: TRBJ2-1; size: .; DNA: TGTGCCAGCAGCTTGGGCGGACTAGACGGTGAGCAGTTCTTC; CDR3: CASSLGGLDGEQFF
V: TRBV29-1; D: .; J: TRBJ2-1; size: .; DNA: TGCAGCGTTGCCGGGACTCGAGGGGATGAGCAGTTCTTC; CDR3: CSVAGTRGDEQFF
V: TRBV27; D: .; J: TRBJ2-7; size: .; DNA: TGTGCCAGCACCAGGGAGCGGCCCTACGAGCAGTACTTC; CDR3: CASTRERPYEQYF
V: TRBV20-1; D: .; J: TRBJ2-7; size: .; DNA: TGCAGTGCTAGAGATCAGGGCGACAAAGCCGCCGAGCAGTACTTC; CDR3: CSARDQGDKAAEQYF
V: TRBV20-1; D: TRBD2; J: TRBJ2-3; size: few; DNA: TGCAGTGCTAGAGATACCGGACTAGCGGGAGGGTTCACCACAGATACGCAGTATTTT; CDR3: CSARDTGLAGGFTTDTQYF
V: TRBV20-1; D: .; J: TRBJ1-1; size: .; DNA: TGCAGTGCTAGGAAGATGAACACTGAAGCTTTCTTT; CDR3: CSARKMNTEAFF
V: TRBV20-1; D: TRBD1; J: TRBJ2-5; size: many; DNA: TGCAGTGCCAGGACAGGGAGAGACCAAGAGACCCAGTACTTC; CDR3: CSARTGRDQETQYF
V: TRBV12-3/TRBV12-4; D: .; J: TRBJ1-2; size: .; DNA: TGTGCCAGCAGTTTCATGGGGTCTAACTATGGCTACACCTTC; CDR3: CASSFMGSNYGYTF
V: TRBV2; D: .; J: TRBJ2-1; size: .; DNA: TGTGCCATCAGCCCTTGGGACACCCCAAAACACACCTACAATGAGCAGTTCTTC; CDR3: CAISPWDTPKHTYNEQFF
V: TRBV20-1; D: TRBD2; J: TRBJ2-1; size: .; DNA: TGCAGTGCTAGTAAAGCGGGAGTTTCCTACAATGAGCAGTTCTTC; CDR3: CSASKAGVSYNEQFF
V: TRBV20-1; D: .; J: TRBJ1-5; size: few; DNA: TGCAGTGCTAGAGGAGGGCATAGCAATCAGCCCCAGCATTTT; CDR3: CSARGGHSNQPQHF
V: TRBV4-1; D: TRBD1; J: TRBJ1-4; size: .; DNA: TGCGCCAGCAGCCAAGGACAGGGGGCTACCGAAAAACTGTTTTTT; CDR3: CASSQGQGATEKLFF
V: TRBV7-8; D: .; J: TRBJ2-7; size: .; DNA: TGTGCCAGCAGCCTCAGGACTGGGCCGGTCGAGCAGTACTTC; CDR3: CASSLRTGPVEQYF
V: TRBV6-1; D: .; J: TRBJ2-7; size: few; DNA: TGTGCCAGCAGACGGCAGCCCGGCTTAGTCGGCTACGAGCAGTACTTC; CDR3: CASRRQPGLVGYEQYF